This T cell receptor beta chain is from a study of radiotherapy plus CTLA-4 blockade in lung cancer. This CDR3 has 15 amino acids. Germline loops: CDR1 SQVTM, CDR2 ANQGSEA. V lost 0 bases and J 0 bases, leaving 9 bases between the germline ends. Study outcomes and limitations: Subsequent to radiotherapy plus ipilimumab, tumor-derived TCR clones underwent expansion in blood.

A note on this clone: Its specificity is not known.

Only in-frame clones appear in the TCRdb table, and some are missing; sequencing was by immunoSEQ multiplex PCR. The sample includes under 55,000 clones, approximately 78% of them seen just once. This rearrangement joins TRBV29-1 to TRBJ1-3; D may be TRBD1 (5 bases). The material was peripheral blood, obtained from a patient treated with radiotherapy plus ipilimumab. This TCR derives from a human donor with non-small cell lung cancer who had stable disease on radiotherapy plus ipilimumab. In DNA form, the CDR3 reads TGCAGCGTTGAAGATCCCAGGGTCTCTGGAAACACCATATATTTT. It is translated as CSVEDPRVSGNTIYF.